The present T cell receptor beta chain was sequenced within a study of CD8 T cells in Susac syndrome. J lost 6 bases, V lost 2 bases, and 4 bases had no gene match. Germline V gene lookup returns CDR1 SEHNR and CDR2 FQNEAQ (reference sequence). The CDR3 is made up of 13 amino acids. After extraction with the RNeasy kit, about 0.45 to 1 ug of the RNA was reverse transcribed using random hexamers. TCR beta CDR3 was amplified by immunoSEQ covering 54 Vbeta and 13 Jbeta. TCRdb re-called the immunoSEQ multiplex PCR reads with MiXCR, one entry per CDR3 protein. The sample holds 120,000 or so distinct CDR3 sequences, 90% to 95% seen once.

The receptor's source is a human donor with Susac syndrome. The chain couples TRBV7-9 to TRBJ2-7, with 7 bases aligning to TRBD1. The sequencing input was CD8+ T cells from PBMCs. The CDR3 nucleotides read TGTGCCAGCAGCTTATCAGCAGGGGGCGAGCAGTACTTC. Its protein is CASSLSAGGEQYF.